This T cell receptor beta chain was identified during a study of identical twins. TCRdb reanalysed the 5' RACE reads using MiXCR and keeps one entry per CDR3 protein. This sample has roughly 710,000 distinct CDR3 sequences; 5.5% to 6.5% occur once, and the top ten carry 1.5% to 2%. V was clipped by 4 bases and J by 4 bases, with 23 bases between them. This CDR3 comprises 17 residues. Germline assignment: CDR1 LGHDT and CDR2 YNNKEL (reference sequence). There are many counts of this clonotype. Specimen: naive T cells sorted from blood. The V call is TRBV3-1, the J call TRBJ2-7; D perhaps matches TRBD2 (6 bases). The TCR sequence derives from a man between 18 and 35 years old in good health. DNA of the CDR3: TGTGCCAGCAGCCCCTGGGGAGGACACCGAAAGTATTACGAGCAGTACTTC. Encoded protein: CASSPWGGHRKYYEQYF.